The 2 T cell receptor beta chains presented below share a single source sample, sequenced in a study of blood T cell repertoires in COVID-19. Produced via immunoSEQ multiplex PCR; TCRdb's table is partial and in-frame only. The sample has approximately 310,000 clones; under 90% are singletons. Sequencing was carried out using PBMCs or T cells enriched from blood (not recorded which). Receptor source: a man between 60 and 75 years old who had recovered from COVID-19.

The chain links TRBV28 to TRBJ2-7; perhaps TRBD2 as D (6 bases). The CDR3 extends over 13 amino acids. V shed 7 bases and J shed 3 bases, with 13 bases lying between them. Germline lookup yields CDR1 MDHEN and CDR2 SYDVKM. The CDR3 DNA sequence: TGTGCCAGCACCCCATTGGGAGGCTACGAGCAGTACTTC. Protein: CASTPLGGYEQYF.

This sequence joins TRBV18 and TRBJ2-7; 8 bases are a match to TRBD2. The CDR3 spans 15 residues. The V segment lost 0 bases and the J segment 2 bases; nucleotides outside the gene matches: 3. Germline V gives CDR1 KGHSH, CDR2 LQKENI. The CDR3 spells CASSPPAGVAYEQYF. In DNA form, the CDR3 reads TGTGCCAGCTCACCACCAGCGGGGGTAGCCTACGAGCAGTACTTC.